The T cell receptor beta chain under discussion was sequenced for a study of early T cells in non-severe SARS-CoV-2 infection. Looking at the study overall: The chains were unpaired, and the sequenced material was bulk RNA from unsorted whole blood.

Unique molecular identifiers were attached to individual cDNA molecules. TCRdb fed the 5' RACE reads into MiXCR, producing one record per CDR3 protein. The sample includes approximately 75,000 distinct CDR3 sequences, about 4.9% of them seen just once. CDR1 and CDR2 from the germline V gene are SGHNT and YYREEE (reference sequence). This CDR3 has 14 residues. Trimming stripped 4 bases from V and 3 bases from J, with 11 bases between. This clonotype was sampled from an adult who was a healthcare worker with PCR-confirmed SARS-CoV-2 infection or an uninfected control (not recorded which). The donor label of this sample is uncertain. Sequenced material: whole blood, taken at baseline. The chain recombines TRBV5-4 with TRBJ2-4; D is uncertain. CDR3 sequence (DNA): TGTGCCAGCAGCCCCCCTGTGAACAAAAACATTCAGTACTTC. Amino acid sequence: CASSPPVNKNIQYF. Looking up the rest from reference TRBV5-4 and TRBJ2-4 gives the full variable domain: ETGVTQSPTHLIKTRGQQVTLRCSSQSGHNTVSWYQQALGQGPQFIFQYYREEENGRGNFPPRFSGLQFPNYSSELNVNALELDDSALYLCASSPPVNKNIQYFGAGTRLSVL.